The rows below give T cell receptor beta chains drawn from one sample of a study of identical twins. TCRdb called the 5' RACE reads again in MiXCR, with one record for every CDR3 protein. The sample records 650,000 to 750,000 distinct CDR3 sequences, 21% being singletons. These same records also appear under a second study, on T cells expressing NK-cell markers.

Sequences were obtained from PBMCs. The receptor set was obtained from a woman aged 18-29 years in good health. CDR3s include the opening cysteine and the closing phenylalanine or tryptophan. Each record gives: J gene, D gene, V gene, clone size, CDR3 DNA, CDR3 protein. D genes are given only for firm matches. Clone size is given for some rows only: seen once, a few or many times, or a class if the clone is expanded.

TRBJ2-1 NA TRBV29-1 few TGCAGCGTTGTAACAGGGAGGCGTGATGAGCAGTTCTTC CSVVTGRRDEQFF
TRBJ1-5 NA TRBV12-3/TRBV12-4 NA TGTGCCAGCGCCCCACGGGGGGCGGGACTCGGTCAGCCCCAGCATTTT CASAPRGAGLGQPQHF
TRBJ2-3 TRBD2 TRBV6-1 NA TGTGCCAGCAGTGAAAATAGCGGGGGGGCAGATACGCAGTATTTT CASSENSGGADTQYF
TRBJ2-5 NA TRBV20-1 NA TGCAGGCCCCGGGACGCCCGAAATATGAAGACCCAGTACTTC CRPRDARNMKTQYF
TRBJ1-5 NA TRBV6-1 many TGTGCCACGATGGCGGGGGGCAATCAGCCCCAGCATTTT CATMAGGNQPQHF
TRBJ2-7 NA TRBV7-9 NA TGTGCCAGCAGCTCGGAAGGGACTTCCTCCTACGAGCAGTACTTC CASSSEGTSSYEQYF
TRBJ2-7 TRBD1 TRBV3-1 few TGTGCCAGCAGTTTCCGGGACAGGGGAGTCGAGCAGTACTTC CASSFRDRGVEQYF
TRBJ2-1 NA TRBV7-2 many TGTGCCAGCAGCTTGTGGGGGGGCGGCTACAATGAGCAGTTCTTC CASSLWGGGYNEQFF
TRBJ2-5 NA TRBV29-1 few TGCAGCGTTGACAAGACGAGAGAGACCCAGTACTTC CSVDKTRETQYF
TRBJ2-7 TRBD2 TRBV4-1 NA TGCGCCAGCAGCCTCGGCGGGGGACTCCACGAGCAGTACTTC CASSLGGGLHEQYF
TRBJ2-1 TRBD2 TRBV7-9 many TGTGCCAGCAGCTTAGGTCTCGGGAGGGCCGGGGATGAGCAGTTCTTC CASSLGLGRAGDEQFF
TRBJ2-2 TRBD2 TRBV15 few TGTGCCACCAGCAGAGTTCCGGGACTAGCGGGAGCATTCACCGGGGAGCTGTTTTTT CATSRVPGLAGAFTGELFF
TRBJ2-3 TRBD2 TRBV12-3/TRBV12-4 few TGTGCCAGCAGTGTAAGACTAGCGGGGGCTCGGGATACGCAGTATTTT CASSVRLAGARDTQYF
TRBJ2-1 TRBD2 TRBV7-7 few TGTGCCAGCAGTCAAAACGGACTAGCGGGAGGGGGAGAGCAGTTCTTC CASSQNGLAGGGEQFF
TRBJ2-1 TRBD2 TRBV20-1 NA TGCAGTGGCGGGGGGCCGGGGGACTACAATGAGCAGTTCTTC CSGGGPGDYNEQFF